This TCR beta chain is from a study of T cell responses to AZD1222 COVID-19 vaccine. Study-level results: Nearly half of spike-specific TCRs reportedly target unmutated variant regions. Only after the peak T cell response were repertoires sampled.

As concerns this clone: Its antigen is not identified.

Germline V gives CDR1 LGHNA, CDR2 YNFKEQ. The CDR3 spans 15 residues. V dropped 1 base and J dropped 4 bases, with 13 bases sitting between them. The repertoire was sequenced with immunoSEQ multiplex PCR; TCRdb's copy has only in-frame clones and lacks some. The repertoire holds some 100,000 clones, with approximately 86% as singletons. This chain uses TRBV4-2 with TRBJ1-1, with D tentatively TRBD1 (6 bases). The TCR comes from an adult in good health. The sequencing used peripheral blood, collected on day 0 of AZD1222 vaccination. The CDR3 region has the DNA TGTGCCAGCAGCCAAGCGGTCGTCAGGGGCACTGAAGCTTTCTTT. This encodes CASSQAVVRGTEAFF.